The source of this T cell receptor (beta chain) is a study of molecular identifiers for immune sequencing clone quantification. A single record per CDR3 protein comes from TCRdb applying MiXCR to the PCR reads. The sample records about half a million distinct CDR3 sequences, about 25% being singletons. This clonotype appeared many times. Sequencing used naive CD8+ T cells from blood, with Jurkat cell RNA spiked in. Subset indicated: FACS-sorted CD8+CD4-CCR7+CD45RA+ naive T cells. The TCR originated in a human donor in good health. Some libraries in this study had Jurkat cell RNA spiked in.

CDR3 sequence (DNA): TGTGCCAGCAGTCGGACAGGAACCCTGAACACTGAAGCTTTCTTT. This sequence encodes CASSRTGTLNTEAFF. V is TRBV28 and J is TRBJ1-1; 7 bases are shared with TRBD1. Trimming at V came to 5 bases and at J to 0 bases, leaving 6 bases not matched to a gene. The CDR3 contains 15 residues. Germline V lookup: CDR1 MDHEN, CDR2 SYDVKM. The whole variable domain, remainder taken from reference TRBV28 and TRBJ1-1, is DVKVTQSSRYLVKRTGEKVFLECVQDMDHENMFWYRQDPGLGLRLIYFSYDVKMKEKGDIPEGYSVSREKKERFSLILESASTNQTSMYLCASSRTGTLNTEAFFGQGTRLTVV.